The TCR beta chain described here comes from a study of blood T cell repertoires in COVID-19. Study overall: The cDNA or gDNA used as material had been derived from T cells, B-cell-depleted T cells, or PBMCs.

Germline loops: CDR1 LNHDA, CDR2 SQIVND (reference sequence). Trimming pared 1 base from V and 0 bases from J, leaving 19 bases between. This CDR3 contains 18 residues. Original handling: Reference gene primer amplification gave nucleated cell count estimates. Libraries were prepared by immunoSEQ multiplex PCR; TCRdb keeps only in-frame clonotypes and omits some of them. V, J and clone size reflect that table, while D and trimming were determined from the DNA. There are some 70,000 clones in the sample; approximately 90% occur only once, and just under 0.6% lies in the top ten. The TCR originated in a man in his sixties with acute or convalescent COVID-19. Sequenced sample: peripheral blood. The genes are TRBV19 and TRBJ2-7; possible D gene TRBD1, 6 bases. CDR3 residues: CASSIAYRADLGSYEQYF. The CDR3 region has the DNA TGTGCCAGTAGTATAGCCTACAGGGCCGACCTCGGCTCCTACGAGCAGTACTTC.